This T cell receptor beta chain was found in a study of T cell repertoires in cytomegalovirus infection. Across the study: In the study, CMV epitopes included recently identified HLA-C-restricted and well-studied HLA-B-restricted ones. Public TCR beta signatures were indicative of both CMV infection and a matching HLA type.

This clonotype showed up just a few times. Its antigen is unknown. Study observations and caveats: Across the ex vivo response, the dominant clonotypes were HLA-C-restricted CMV-specific TCR beta clonotypes.

Each CDR3 protein gets one entry after TCRdb re-called the reads with MiXCR. The table lists hundreds of thousands of distinct CDR3 sequences, under 40% of them singletons, with 13% in the top ten. With 0 bases clipped from V and 4 bases from J, the junction kept 6 bases outside the gene matches. CDR1 and CDR2 (germline): SEHNR, FQNEAQ (reference sequence). This CDR3 is built from 16 residues. This rearrangement joins TRBV7-9 to TRBJ2-3, with 8 nucleotides matching TRBD2. Material: cultured CD8+ T cells from PBMCs, obtained from culture after CMV antigen stimulation. The clonotype comes from a human donor in good health (CMV status not recorded). Some clones in this sample may be carry-over from other donors' samples. The CDR3 protein is CASSLALAGGPDTQYF. The CDR3 DNA reads TGTGCCAGCAGCTTAGCGCTAGCGGGCGGCCCAGATACGCAGTATTTT.